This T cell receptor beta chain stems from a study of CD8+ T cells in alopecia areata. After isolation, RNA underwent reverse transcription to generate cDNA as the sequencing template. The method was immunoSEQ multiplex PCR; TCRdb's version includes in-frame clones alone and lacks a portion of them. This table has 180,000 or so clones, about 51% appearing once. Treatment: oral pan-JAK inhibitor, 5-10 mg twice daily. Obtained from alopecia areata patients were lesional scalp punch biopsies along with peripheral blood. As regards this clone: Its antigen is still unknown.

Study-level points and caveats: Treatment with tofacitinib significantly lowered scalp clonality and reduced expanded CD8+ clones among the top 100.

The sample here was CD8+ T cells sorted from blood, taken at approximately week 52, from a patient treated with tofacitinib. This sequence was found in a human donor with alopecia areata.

CDR3 region: CASSFLAGEYHTEAFF. CDR3 sequence (DNA): TGTGCCAGCAGCTTCTTGGCAGGGGAATATCACACTGAAGCTTTCTTT. The V call is TRBV11-1, the J call TRBJ1-1; D is perhaps TRBD1 (6 bases). V gave up 3 bases and J gave up 3 bases, with 17 bases separating them. The length of the CDR3 is 16 residues. Germline CDR1 and CDR2: SGHAT and FQDESV (reference sequence). The variable domain in full, completed from reference TRBV11-1 and TRBJ1-1, reads EAEVAQSPRYKITEKSQAVAFWCDPISGHATLYWYRQILGQGPELLVQFQDESVVDDSQLPKDRFSAERLKGVDSTLKIQPAELGDSAMYLCASSFLAGEYHTEAFFGQGTRLTVV.